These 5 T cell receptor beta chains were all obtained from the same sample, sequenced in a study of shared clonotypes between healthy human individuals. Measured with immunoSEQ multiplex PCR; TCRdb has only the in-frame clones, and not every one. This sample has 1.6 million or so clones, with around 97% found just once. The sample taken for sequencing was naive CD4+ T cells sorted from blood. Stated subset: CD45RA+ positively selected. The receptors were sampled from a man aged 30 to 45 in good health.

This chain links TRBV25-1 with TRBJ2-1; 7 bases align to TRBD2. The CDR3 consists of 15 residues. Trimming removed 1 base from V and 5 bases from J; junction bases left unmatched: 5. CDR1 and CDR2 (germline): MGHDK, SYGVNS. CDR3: CASSEWAGAHNEQFF. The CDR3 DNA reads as TGTGCCAGCAGTGAATGGGCGGGAGCTCACAATGAGCAGTTCTTC.

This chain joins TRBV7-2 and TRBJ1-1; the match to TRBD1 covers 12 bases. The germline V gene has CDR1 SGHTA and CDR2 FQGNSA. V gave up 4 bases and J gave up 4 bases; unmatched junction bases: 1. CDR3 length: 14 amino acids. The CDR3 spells CASSWGQGATEAFF. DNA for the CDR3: TGTGCCAGCAGCTGGGGACAGGGGGCCACTGAAGCTTTCTTT.

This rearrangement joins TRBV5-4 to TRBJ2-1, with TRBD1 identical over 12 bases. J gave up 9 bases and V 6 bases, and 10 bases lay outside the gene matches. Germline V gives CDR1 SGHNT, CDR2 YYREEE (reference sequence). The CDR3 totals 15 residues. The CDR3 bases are TGTGCCAGCAAGACGGGGGACAGGGGGCAGGGTGAGCAGTTCTTC. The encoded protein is CASKTGDRGQGEQFF.

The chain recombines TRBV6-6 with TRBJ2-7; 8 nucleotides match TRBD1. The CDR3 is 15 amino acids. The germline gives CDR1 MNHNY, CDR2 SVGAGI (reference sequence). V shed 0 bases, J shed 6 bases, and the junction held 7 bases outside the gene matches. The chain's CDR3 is CASSYSRQGQIEQYF. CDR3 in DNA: TGTGCCAGCAGTTACTCGCGACAGGGGCAAATCGAGCAGTACTTC.

The CDR3 sequence is CASSLGRGRTGELFF. The CDR3 DNA is TGTGCCAGCAGCTTGGGTAGGGGAAGGACCGGGGAGCTGTTTTTT. The rearrangement joins TRBV7-9 to TRBJ2-2, with D perhaps matching TRBD1 (5 bases). The V and J ends lost 3 bases and 5 bases respectively, with 13 bases between them. The germline V gene encodes CDR1 SEHNR and CDR2 FQNEAQ (reference sequence). The CDR3 is 15 amino acids.